This T cell receptor (beta chain) was retrieved from a study of blood T cell repertoires in COVID-19. Study-level background: Samples of COVID-19 (acute and convalescent) were obtained from the United States, Italy and Spain. In each case, the material was cDNA or gDNA derived from T cells, B-cell-depleted T cells, or PBMCs.

Per the study methods: Amplification of reference gene primers was used by the study to estimate nucleated cell counts. TCRdb's copy holds only in-frame clones and misses some; the assay was immunoSEQ multiplex PCR. D and trimming come from the DNA, and the V and J calls and clone size come from that table. In the table there are 150,000 or so clones, more than 65% of which are singletons. Trimming left V 3 bases short and J 4 bases short, with 15 bases between. There are 15 residues in the CDR3. CDR1 is SGDLS, CDR2 YYNGEE, per germline. Seattle participants joined during active infection and were tracked over time.

The sequenced material came from peripheral blood. This sequence joins TRBV9 and TRBJ2-3, with a tentative D call TRBD2 (5 bases). This receptor was obtained from a woman aged 55-69 years with COVID-19, enrolled during active disease. CDR3 in amino acids: CASSGGGLSADTQYF. For the CDR3, the DNA is TGTGCCAGCAGCGGAGGCGGACTCTCCGCAGATACGCAGTATTTT.